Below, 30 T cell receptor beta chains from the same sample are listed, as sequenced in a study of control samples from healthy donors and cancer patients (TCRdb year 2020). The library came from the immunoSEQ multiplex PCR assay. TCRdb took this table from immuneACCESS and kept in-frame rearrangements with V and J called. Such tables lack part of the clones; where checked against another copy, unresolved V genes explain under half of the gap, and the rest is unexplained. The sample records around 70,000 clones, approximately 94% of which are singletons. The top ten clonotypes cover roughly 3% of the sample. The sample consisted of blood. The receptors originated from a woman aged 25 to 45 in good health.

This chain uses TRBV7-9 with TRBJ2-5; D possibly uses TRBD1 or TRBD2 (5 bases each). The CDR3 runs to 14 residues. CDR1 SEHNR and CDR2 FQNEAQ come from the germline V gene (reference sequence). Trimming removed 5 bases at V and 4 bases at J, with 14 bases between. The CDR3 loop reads CASSAEEGRETQYF. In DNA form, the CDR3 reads TGTGCCAGCAGCGCCGAAGAGGGGAGAGAGACCCAGTACTTC.

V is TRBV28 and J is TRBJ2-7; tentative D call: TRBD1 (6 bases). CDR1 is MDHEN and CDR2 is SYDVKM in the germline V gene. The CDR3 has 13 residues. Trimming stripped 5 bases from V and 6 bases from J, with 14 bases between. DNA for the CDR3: TGTGCCAGCAGTCTCGTGGGGGCCGTCGAGCAGTACGTC. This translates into CASSLVGAVEQYV.

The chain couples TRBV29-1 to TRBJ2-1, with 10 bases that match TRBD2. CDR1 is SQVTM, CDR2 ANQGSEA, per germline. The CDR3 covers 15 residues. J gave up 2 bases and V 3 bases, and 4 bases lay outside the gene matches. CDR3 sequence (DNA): TGCAGCGTTGATGAGCGGGGGGGCCCCTACAATGAGCAGTTCTTC. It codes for CSVDERGGPYNEQFF.

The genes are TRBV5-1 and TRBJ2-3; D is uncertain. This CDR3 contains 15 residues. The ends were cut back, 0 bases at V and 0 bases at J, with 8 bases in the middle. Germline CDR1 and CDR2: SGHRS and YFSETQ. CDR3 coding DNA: TGCGCCAGCAGCTTGGAGGCACTTAGCACAGATACGCAGTATTTT. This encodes CASSLEALSTDTQYF.

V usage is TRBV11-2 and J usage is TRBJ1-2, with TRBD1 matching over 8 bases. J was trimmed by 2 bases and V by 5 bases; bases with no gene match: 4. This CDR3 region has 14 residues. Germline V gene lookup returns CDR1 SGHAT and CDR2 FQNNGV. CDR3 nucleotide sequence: TGTGCCAGCAGCCCCGACAGGGGAAACTATGGCTACACCTTC. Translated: CASSPDRGNYGYTF.

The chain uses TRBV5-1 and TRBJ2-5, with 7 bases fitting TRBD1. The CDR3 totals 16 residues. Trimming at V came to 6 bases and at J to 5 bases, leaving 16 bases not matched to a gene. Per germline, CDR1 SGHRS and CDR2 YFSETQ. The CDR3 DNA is TGCGCCAGCACCCCGATAAGACAGGGCCTCATGGAGACCCAGTACTTC. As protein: CASTPIRQGLMETQYF. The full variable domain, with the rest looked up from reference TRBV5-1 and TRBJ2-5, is KAGVTQTPRYLIKTRGQQVTLSCSPISGHRSVSWYQQTPGQGLQFLFEYFSETQRNKGNFPGRFSGRQFSNSRSEMNVSTLELGDSALYLCASTPIRQGLMETQYFGPGTRLLVL.

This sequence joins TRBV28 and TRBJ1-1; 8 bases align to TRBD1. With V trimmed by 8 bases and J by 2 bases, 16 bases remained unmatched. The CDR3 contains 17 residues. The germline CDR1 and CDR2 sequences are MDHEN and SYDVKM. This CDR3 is CASPPSGGEFGNTEAFF. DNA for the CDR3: TGTGCCAGCCCCCCCTCAGGGGGCGAATTTGGCAACACTGAAGCTTTCTTT.

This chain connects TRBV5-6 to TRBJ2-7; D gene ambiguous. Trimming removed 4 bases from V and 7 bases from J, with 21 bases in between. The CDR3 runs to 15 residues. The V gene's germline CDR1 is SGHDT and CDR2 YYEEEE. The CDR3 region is CASSPFGVPLREQYV. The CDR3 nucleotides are TGTGCCAGCAGCCCGTTTGGGGTCCCCTTGAGGGAGCAGTACGTC.

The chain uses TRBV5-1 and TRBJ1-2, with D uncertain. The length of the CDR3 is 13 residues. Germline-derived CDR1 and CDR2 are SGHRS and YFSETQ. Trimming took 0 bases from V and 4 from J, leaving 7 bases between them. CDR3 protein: CASSLEQSYGYTF. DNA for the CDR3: TGCGCCAGCAGCTTGGAACAGTCCTATGGCTACACCTTC.

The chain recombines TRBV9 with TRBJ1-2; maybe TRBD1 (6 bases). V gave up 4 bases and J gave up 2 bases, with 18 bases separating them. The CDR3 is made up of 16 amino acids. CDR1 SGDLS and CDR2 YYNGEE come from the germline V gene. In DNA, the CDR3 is TGTGCCAGCAGCAGCCGAGCTGGAGGGGGGAACTATGGCTACACCTTC. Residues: CASSSRAGGGNYGYTF.

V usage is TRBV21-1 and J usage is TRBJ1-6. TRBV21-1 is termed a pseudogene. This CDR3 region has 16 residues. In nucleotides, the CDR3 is TGTGCCAGCAGGAACCTTTTAGGGACGGAGGACTCACCCCTCCACTTT. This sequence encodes CASRNLLGTEDSPLHF.

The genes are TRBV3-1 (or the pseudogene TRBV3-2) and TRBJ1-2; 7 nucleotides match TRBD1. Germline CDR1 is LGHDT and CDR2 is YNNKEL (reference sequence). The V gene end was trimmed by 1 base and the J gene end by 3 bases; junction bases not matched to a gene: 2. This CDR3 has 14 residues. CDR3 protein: CASSQGQGDYGYTF. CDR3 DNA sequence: TGTGCCAGCAGCCAAGGACAGGGTGACTATGGCTACACCTTC.

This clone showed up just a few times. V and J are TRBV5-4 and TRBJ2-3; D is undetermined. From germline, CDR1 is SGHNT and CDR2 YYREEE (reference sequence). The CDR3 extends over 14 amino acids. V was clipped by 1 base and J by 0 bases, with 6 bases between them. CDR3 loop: CASSLRTSTDTQYF. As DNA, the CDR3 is TGTGCCAGCAGCTTGCGCACAAGCACAGATACGCAGTATTTT.

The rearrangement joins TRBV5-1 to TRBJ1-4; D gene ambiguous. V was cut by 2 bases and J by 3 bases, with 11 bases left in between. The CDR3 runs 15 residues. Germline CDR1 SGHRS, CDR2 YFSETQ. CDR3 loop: CASSLPSGANEKLFF. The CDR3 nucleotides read TGCGCCAGCAGCTTACCATCCGGTGCTAATGAAAAACTGTTTTTT.

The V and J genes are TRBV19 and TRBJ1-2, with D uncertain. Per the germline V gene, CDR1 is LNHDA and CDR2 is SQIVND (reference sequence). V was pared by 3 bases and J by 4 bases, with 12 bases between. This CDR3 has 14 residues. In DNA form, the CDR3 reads TGTGCCAGTAGTATTGGTCGCTACCCCTATGGCTACACCTTC. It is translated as CASSIGRYPYGYTF.

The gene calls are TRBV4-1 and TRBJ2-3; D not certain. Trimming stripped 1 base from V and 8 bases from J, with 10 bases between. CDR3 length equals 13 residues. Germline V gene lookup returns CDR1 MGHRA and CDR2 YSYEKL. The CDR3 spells CASSQGGERTQYF. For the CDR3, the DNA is TGCGCCAGCAGCCAAGGAGGTGAGCGTACGCAGTATTTT.

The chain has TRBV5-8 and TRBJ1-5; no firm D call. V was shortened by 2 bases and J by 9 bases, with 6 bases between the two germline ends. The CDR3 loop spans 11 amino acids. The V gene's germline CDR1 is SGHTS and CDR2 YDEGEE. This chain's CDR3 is CASSFPRPQHF. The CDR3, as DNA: TGTGCCAGCAGCTTTCCCCGGCCCCAGCATTTT.

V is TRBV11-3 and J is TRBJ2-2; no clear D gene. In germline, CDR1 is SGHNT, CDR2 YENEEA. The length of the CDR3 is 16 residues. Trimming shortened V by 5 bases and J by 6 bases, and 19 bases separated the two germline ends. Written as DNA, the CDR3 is TGTGCCAGCAGCCAAGCTTACGTGTTGTCTTCCGGGGAGCTGTTTTTT. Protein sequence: CASSQAYVLSSGELFF. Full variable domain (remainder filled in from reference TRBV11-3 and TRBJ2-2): EAGVVQSPRYKIIEKKQPVAFWCNPISGHNTLYWYLQNLGQGPELLIRYENEEAVDDSQLPKDRFSAERLKGVDSTLKIQPAELGDSAVYLCASSQAYVLSSGELFFGEGSRLTVL.

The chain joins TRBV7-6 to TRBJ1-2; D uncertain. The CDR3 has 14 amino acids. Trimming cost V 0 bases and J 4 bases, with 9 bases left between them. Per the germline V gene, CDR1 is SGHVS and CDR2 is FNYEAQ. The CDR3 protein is CASSLASGGYGYTF. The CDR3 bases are TGTGCCAGCAGCTTAGCGTCGGGAGGCTATGGCTACACCTTC.

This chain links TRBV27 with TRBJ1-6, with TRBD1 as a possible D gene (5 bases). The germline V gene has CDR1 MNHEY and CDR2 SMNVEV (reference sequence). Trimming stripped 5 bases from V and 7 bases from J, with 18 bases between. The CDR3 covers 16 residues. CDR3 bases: TGTGCCAGCAGTCCGAGACCAGGGTGGGTCAATTCACCCCTCCACTTT. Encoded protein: CASSPRPGWVNSPLHF.

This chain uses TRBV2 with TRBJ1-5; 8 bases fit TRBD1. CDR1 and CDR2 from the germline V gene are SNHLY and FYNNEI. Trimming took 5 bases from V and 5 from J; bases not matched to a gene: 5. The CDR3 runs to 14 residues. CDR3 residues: CASSRQGADQPQHF. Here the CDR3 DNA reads TGTGCCAGCAGTCGGCAGGGGGCTGATCAGCCCCAGCATTTT.

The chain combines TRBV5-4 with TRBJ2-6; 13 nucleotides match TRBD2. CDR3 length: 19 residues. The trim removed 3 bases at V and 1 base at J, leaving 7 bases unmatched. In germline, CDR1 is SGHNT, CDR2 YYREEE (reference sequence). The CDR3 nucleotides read TGTGCCAGCAGCTCACCGGGACTAGCGGGGAAATCTGGGGCCAACGTCCTGACTTTC. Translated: CASSSPGLAGKSGANVLTF.

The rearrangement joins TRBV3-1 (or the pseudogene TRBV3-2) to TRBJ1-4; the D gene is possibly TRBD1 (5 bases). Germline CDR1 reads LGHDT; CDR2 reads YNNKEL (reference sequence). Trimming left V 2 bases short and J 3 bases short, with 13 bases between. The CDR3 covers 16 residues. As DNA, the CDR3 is TGTGCCAGCAGCCAAAGGGGAAGTTCGGCTAATGAAAAACTGTTTTTT. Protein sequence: CASSQRGSSANEKLFF.

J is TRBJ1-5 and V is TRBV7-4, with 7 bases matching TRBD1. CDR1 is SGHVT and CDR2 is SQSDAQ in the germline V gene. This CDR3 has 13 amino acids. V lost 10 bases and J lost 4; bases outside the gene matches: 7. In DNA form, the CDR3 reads TGTGCCAACCGCCGGGACAGAAATCAGCCCCAGCATTTT. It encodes CANRRDRNQPQHF.

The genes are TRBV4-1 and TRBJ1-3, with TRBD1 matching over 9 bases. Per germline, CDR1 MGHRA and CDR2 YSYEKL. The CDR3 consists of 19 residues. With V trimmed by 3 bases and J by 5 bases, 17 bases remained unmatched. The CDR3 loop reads CASSHLPSTGQGKRNTIYF. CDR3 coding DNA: TGCGCCAGCAGCCATTTACCCTCAACCGGACAGGGGAAGAGAAACACCATATATTTT.

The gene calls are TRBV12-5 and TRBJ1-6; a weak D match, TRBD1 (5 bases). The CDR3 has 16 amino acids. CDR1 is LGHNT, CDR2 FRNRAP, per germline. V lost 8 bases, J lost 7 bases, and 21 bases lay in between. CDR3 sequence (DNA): TGTGCTAGTCAACTAGGATGGGGGGGTGAAAATTCACCCCTCCACTTT. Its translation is CASQLGWGGENSPLHF.

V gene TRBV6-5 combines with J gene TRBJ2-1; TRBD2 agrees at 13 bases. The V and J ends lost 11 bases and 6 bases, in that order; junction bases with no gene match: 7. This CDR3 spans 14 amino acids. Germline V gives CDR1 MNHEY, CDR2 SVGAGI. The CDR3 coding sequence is TGTGCCCACAAGGGACTAGCGGGGACCAATGAGCAGTTCTTC. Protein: CAHKGLAGTNEQFF.

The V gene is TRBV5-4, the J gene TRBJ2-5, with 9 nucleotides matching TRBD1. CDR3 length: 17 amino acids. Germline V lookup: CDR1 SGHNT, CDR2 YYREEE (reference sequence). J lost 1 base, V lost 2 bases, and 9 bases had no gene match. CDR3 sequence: CASSFLRDRVPQETQYF. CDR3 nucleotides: TGTGCCAGCAGCTTTCTTAGGGACAGGGTGCCCCAAGAGACCCAGTACTTC.

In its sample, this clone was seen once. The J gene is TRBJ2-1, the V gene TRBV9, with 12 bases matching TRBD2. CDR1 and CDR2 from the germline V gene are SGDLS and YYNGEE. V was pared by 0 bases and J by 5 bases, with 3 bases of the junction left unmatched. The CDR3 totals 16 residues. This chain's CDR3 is CASSVELAGGNNEQFF. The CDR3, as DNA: TGTGCCAGCAGCGTAGAACTAGCGGGGGGAAACAATGAGCAGTTCTTC.

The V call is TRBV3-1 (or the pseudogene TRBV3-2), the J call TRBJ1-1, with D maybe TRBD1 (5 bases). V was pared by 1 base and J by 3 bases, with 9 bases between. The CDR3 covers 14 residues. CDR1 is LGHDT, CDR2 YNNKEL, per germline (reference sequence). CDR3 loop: CASSQALGDTEAFF. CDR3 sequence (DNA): TGTGCCAGCAGCCAAGCGTTGGGGGACACTGAAGCTTTCTTT.